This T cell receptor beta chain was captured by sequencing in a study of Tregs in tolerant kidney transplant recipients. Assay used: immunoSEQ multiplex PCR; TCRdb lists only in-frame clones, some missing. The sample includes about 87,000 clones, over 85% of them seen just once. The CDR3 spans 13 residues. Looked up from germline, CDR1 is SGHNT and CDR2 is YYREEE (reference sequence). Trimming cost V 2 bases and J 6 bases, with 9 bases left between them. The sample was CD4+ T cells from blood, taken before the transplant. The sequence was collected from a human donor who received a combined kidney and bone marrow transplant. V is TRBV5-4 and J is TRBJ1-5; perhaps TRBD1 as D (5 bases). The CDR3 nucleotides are TGTGCCAGCAGCTTCCAGGGAGGTCAGCCCCAGCATTTT. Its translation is CASSFQGGQPQHF. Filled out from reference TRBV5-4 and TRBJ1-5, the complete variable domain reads ETGVTQSPTHLIKTRGQQVTLRCSSQSGHNTVSWYQQALGQGPQFIFQYYREEENGRGNFPPRFSGLQFPNYSSELNVNALELDDSALYLCASSFQGGQPQHFGDGTRLSIL.